This T cell receptor beta chain was recorded in a study of blood T cells in healthy people across ages. General study points: Samples with more naive T cells showed higher observed beta diversity.

J gave up 8 bases and V 8 bases, and 8 bases lay outside the gene matches. Looked up from germline, CDR1 is DFQATT and CDR2 is SNEGSKA (reference sequence). The CDR3 loop spans 13 amino acids. This clonotype was detected only a few times. What it recognizes is unknown. Sample-barcoded 5' priming and a J-beta primer mix drove a second PCR of about 6 to 12 cycles. TCRdb reprocessed the 5' RACE reads via MiXCR and lists one record per CDR3 protein. The sample includes roughly 1.5 million distinct CDR3 sequences, roughly 43% of them seen just once. Total RNA was isolated from each sample in quantities of at least 5.5 micrograms.

The sequence derives from a woman in her late teens or twenties in good health. The chain has TRBV20-1 and TRBJ1-4, with TRBD1 matching over 10 bases. The sequenced sample consisted of blood. CDR3 bases: TGCAGTTCGGAGGGACAGGGGTACGAAAAACTGTTTTTT. It encodes CSSEGQGYEKLFF.